The 28 T cell receptor beta chains reported below all come from one sample, sequenced in a study of cytomegalovirus exposure and HLA in healthy donors (dated by TCRdb to the late 2010s). Libraries were built with the immunoSEQ multiplex PCR assay. TCRdb's version of the immuneACCESS table is confined to in-frame rearrangements and falls short of the full clone set. An unresolved V gene accounts for under half of the shortfall where checked; the remainder is of unknown origin. The sample records around 250,000 clones, nearly 90% of which are singletons. The ten top clones hold 0.35% to 0.45% of the sample. Source material: PBMCs. The source is a woman aged 18-30 years in good health and CMV-seronegative.

This sequence joins TRBV5-6 and TRBJ2-3; TRBD2 aligns across 10 bases. Germline trimming cut 4 bases from V and 6 bases from J; bases unmatched to any gene: 11. Germline V gene lookup returns CDR1 SGHDT and CDR2 YYEEEE. This CDR3 region has 16 residues. CDR3 in DNA: TGTGCCAGCAGCACGCTAGCGGCTAGCGGGGGCGATACGCAGTATTTT. It codes for CASSTLAASGGDTQYF. The full variable domain, its missing parts supplied by reference TRBV5-6 and TRBJ2-3, is DAGVTQSPTHLIKTRGQQVTLRCSPKSGHDTVSWYQQALGQGPQFIFQYYEEEERQRGNFPDRFSGHQFPNYSSELNVNALLLGDSALYLCASSTLAASGGDTQYFGPGTRLTVL.

The chain has TRBV7-9 and TRBJ2-2; the match to TRBD1 covers 7 bases. Germline CDR1 SEHNR, CDR2 FQNEAQ (reference sequence). With V trimmed by 5 bases and J by 5 bases, 5 bases remained unmatched. This CDR3 is built from 14 residues. The CDR3 DNA follows: TGTGCCAGCAGCCAACAGGGGTGGACCGGGGAGCTGTTTTTT. Translating gives CASSQQGWTGELFF.

The chain carries TRBV4-1 and TRBJ1-5; D unclear. Germline assignment: CDR1 MGHRA and CDR2 YSYEKL. This CDR3 contains 15 residues. Deletions cut 1 base from V and 1 base from J, with 8 bases between. The CDR3 nucleotides read TGCGCCAGCAGCCAAGCTCCAGGAAGCAATCAGCCCCAGCATTTT. Residues: CASSQAPGSNQPQHF.

This chain connects TRBV7-9 to TRBJ2-1, with a weak D call TRBD2 (6 bases). Germline lookup yields CDR1 SEHNR and CDR2 FQNEAQ (reference sequence). V lost 1 base and J 7 bases, leaving 11 bases between the germline ends. CDR3 length: 14 amino acids. The CDR3 DNA sequence: TGTGCCAGCAGCTTAGGAGGAGGGTGGAATGAGCAGTTCTTC. Amino acids: CASSLGGGWNEQFF.

This clone was seen only once. This sequence joins TRBV11-2 and TRBJ2-3; D not certain. V was cut by 2 bases and J by 3 bases, with 9 bases left in between. The CDR3 spans 14 residues. Germline lookup yields CDR1 SGHAT and CDR2 FQNNGV. CDR3 in amino acids: CASSLTWRTDTQYF. In nucleotides, the CDR3 is TGTGCCAGCAGCTTAACCTGGAGAACAGATACGCAGTATTTT.

In this sample, this clone turned up once. The V call is TRBV29-1, the J call TRBJ2-5, with a weak D call TRBD1 (5 bases). V lost 4 bases to trimming and J lost 5 bases, with 14 bases between them. This CDR3 is built from 13 residues. Germline V CDR1 and CDR2: SQVTM, ANQGSEA. This CDR3 reads CSVGLQGVETQYF. Here the CDR3 DNA reads TGCAGCGTTGGGTTACAAGGGGTTGAGACCCAGTACTTC.

The rearrangement joins TRBV19 to TRBJ1-2; unclear D gene. V lost 8 bases and J lost 4, with 14 bases in between. Germline V CDR1 and CDR2: LNHDA, SQIVND (reference sequence). The CDR3 spans 13 residues. The CDR3 sequence: CASRFNYGYGYTF. The DNA of the CDR3 is TGTGCCAGTCGATTCAACTACGGCTATGGCTACACCTTC.

This rearrangement joins TRBV2 to TRBJ1-5; possible D gene TRBD1, 5 bases. The CDR3 runs 15 residues. The ends were cut back, 5 bases at V and 7 bases at J, with 18 bases in the middle. Germline CDR1 SNHLY, CDR2 FYNNEI. The CDR3 DNA sequence: TGTGCCAGCAGTCAACAGGCCTCCCTCAGACAGCCCCAGCATTTT. Amino acids: CASSQQASLRQPQHF.

This clone was counted only a few times. The chain carries TRBV5-4 and TRBJ1-6; no clear D. The CDR3 extends over 12 amino acids. With 0 bases removed from V and 10 bases from J, the gap between germline ends came to 5 bases. CDR1 and CDR2 from the germline V gene are SGHNT and YYREEE (reference sequence). CDR3 in DNA: TGTGCCAGCAGCTTGGGTGGCTCACCCCTCCACTTT. Protein product: CASSLGGSPLHF.

The chain carries TRBV7-9 and TRBJ2-7; D is undetermined. This CDR3 is built from 12 residues. The V and J ends lost 4 bases and 0 bases respectively, with 4 bases between them. The germline V gene encodes CDR1 SEHNR and CDR2 FQNEAQ (reference sequence). CDR3 nucleotide sequence: TGTGCCAGCAGCTCGAGCTCCTACGAGCAGTACTTC. This sequence encodes CASSSSSYEQYF.

The chain links TRBV7-2 to TRBJ1-6; D is undetermined. Germline CDR1 SGHTA, CDR2 FQGNSA. This CDR3 is 16 amino acids long. The V and J ends lost 1 base and 3 bases respectively, with 10 bases between them. CDR3: CASSLESEFYNSPLHF. In DNA, the CDR3 is TGTGCCAGCAGCTTAGAGTCCGAGTTCTATAATTCACCCCTCCACTTT.

The V and J genes are TRBV5-1 and TRBJ1-4; D remains unclear. This CDR3 comprises 14 residues. V was trimmed by 4 bases and J by 4 bases, leaving 11 bases between them. The germline V gene has CDR1 SGHRS and CDR2 YFSETQ. CDR3 coding DNA: TGCGCCAGCAGCCCCCAGGAAAATAATGAAAAACTGTTTTTT. It is translated as CASSPQENNEKLFF.

This clone was detected only once. The chain links TRBV6-5 to TRBJ1-1; D gene unclear. From germline, CDR1 is MNHEY and CDR2 SVGAGI. V was clipped by 6 bases and J by 0 bases, with 8 bases between them. CDR3 length: 13 residues. CDR3 in DNA: TGTGCCAGCAGCTCGGTTTTGAACACTGAAGCTTTCTTT. Translated, it gives CASSSVLNTEAFF.

The rearrangement joins TRBV6-5 to TRBJ2-7; a weak D match, TRBD2 (5 bases). This CDR3 region has 12 residues. Trimming shortened V by 8 bases and J by 2 bases, and 10 bases separated the two germline ends. Per germline, CDR1 MNHEY and CDR2 SVGAGI. CDR3 in DNA: TGTGCCAGCGCAGAGCGGACCTACGAGCAGTACTTC. Protein sequence: CASAERTYEQYF.

A few counts support this clone. The chain combines TRBV5-4 with TRBJ2-2; 13 nucleotides align to TRBD2. Germline lookup yields CDR1 SGHNT and CDR2 YYREEE (reference sequence). With V trimmed by 2 bases and J by 4 bases, 5 bases remained unmatched. The CDR3 runs 17 residues. CDR3 nucleotides: TGTGCCAGCAGCTTCGGACTAGCGGGGGACATCACCGGGGAGCTGTTTTTT. Residues: CASSFGLAGDITGELFF. The full variable domain, with the rest looked up from reference TRBV5-4 and TRBJ2-2, is ETGVTQSPTHLIKTRGQQVTLRCSSQSGHNTVSWYQQALGQGPQFIFQYYREEENGRGNFPPRFSGLQFPNYSSELNVNALELDDSALYLCASSFGLAGDITGELFFGEGSRLTVL.

This clone was counted only a few times. This rearrangement joins TRBV19 to TRBJ2-7, with TRBD1 matching 9 bases. Trimming at V came to 1 base and at J to 3 bases, leaving 7 bases not matched to a gene. The germline V gene has CDR1 LNHDA and CDR2 SQIVND (reference sequence). The CDR3 is made up of 16 amino acids. The DNA of the CDR3 is TGTGCCAGTAGTATAGCCCACAGGGGGCTGGTCTACGAGCAGTACTTC. It codes for CASSIAHRGLVYEQYF.

This clone was seen only once. This sequence joins TRBV11-2 and TRBJ1-4; 7 bases agree with TRBD1. CDR3 length equals 15 residues. Germline V gives CDR1 SGHAT, CDR2 FQNNGV. Trimming at V came to 5 bases and at J to 5 bases, leaving 8 bases not matched to a gene. CDR3 bases: TGTGCCAGCAGCCCGGGACAGAGGGGAAATGAAAAACTGTTTTTT. Translated: CASSPGQRGNEKLFF.

Here the CDR3 reads CASSQGLARDNEQFF. The CDR3 DNA follows: TGTGCCAGCAGCCAGGGACTAGCGCGTGACAATGAGCAGTTCTTC. This rearrangement joins TRBV14 to TRBJ2-1; TRBD2 matches at 10 bases. Germline CDR1 is SGHDN and CDR2 is FVKESK. This CDR3 spans 15 amino acids. Trimming cost V 3 bases and J 5 bases; bases outside gene matches: 4.

V and J are TRBV28 and TRBJ1-1; TRBD1 is a possible D gene (5 bases). Germline V gives CDR1 MDHEN, CDR2 SYDVKM. The V end lost 5 bases, the J end lost 1 base, and 17 bases lay between the germline ends. The CDR3 consists of 16 residues. CDR3 sequence reads: CASSAPGDRRNTEAFF. The CDR3 nucleotides are TGTGCCAGCAGTGCCCCGGGGGACCGACGGAACACTGAAGCTTTCTTT.

The chain employs TRBV18 and TRBJ2-5; D remains unclear. The CDR3 sequence is 14 residues long. The V gene lost 6 bases and the J gene lost 10 bases, with 21 bases spanning the gap. The germline V gene encodes CDR1 KGHSH and CDR2 LQKENI. In DNA form, the CDR3 reads TGTGCCAGCTCGCCAGGCGCCGGCCTAGGCATCCAGTACTTC. It encodes CASSPGAGLGIQYF.

The chain links TRBV28 to TRBJ2-5; unclear D gene. V was cut by 6 bases and J by 2 bases, with 7 bases left in between. Germline-derived CDR1 and CDR2 are MDHEN and SYDVKM. The CDR3 is 12 amino acids. CDR3 protein: CASSPTQETQYF. The CDR3 nucleotides read TGTGCCAGCAGCCCGACACAAGAGACCCAGTACTTC. Based on the CDR3 plus reference TRBV28 and TRBJ2-5, the full variable domain is DVKVTQSSRYLVKRTGEKVFLECVQDMDHENMFWYRQDPGLGLRLIYFSYDVKMKEKGDIPEGYSVSREKKERFSLILESASTNQTSMYLCASSPTQETQYFGPGTRLLVL.

The gene calls are TRBV28 and TRBJ1-2, with D possibly TRBD1 on 5 matching bases. The CDR3 extends over 15 amino acids. V lost 6 bases to trimming and J lost 0 bases, with 14 bases between them. CDR1 is MDHEN and CDR2 is SYDVKM in the germline V gene. The CDR3 protein is CASRSAGWANYGYTF. The CDR3 nucleotides read TGTGCCAGCAGATCCGCAGGGTGGGCTAACTATGGCTACACCTTC.

The V gene is TRBV7-2, the J gene TRBJ2-7, with 13 bases identical to TRBD2. With 5 bases clipped from V and 3 bases from J, the junction kept 4 bases outside the gene matches. The CDR3 contains 15 residues. In germline, CDR1 is SGHTA, CDR2 FQGNSA. Here the CDR3 reads CASSRTSGGDYEQYF. In DNA, the CDR3 is TGTGCCAGCAGCCGGACTAGCGGGGGAGACTACGAGCAGTACTTC.

J is TRBJ2-2 and V is TRBV2; 7 bases are shared with TRBD2. V was clipped by 3 bases and J by 0 bases; unmatched bases: 10. Germline-derived CDR1 and CDR2 are SNHLY and FYNNEI. The CDR3 covers 18 residues. The CDR3 loop reads CASSESSGYKANTGELFF. The CDR3 bases are TGTGCCAGCAGTGAGTCTAGCGGATACAAAGCGAACACCGGGGAGCTGTTTTTT.

The CDR3 nucleotides are TGCGCCAGCAGCCCGAGCAGGGTTCTTAACTATGGCTACACCTTC. Amino acid sequence: CASSPSRVLNYGYTF. J is TRBJ1-2 and V is TRBV4-3; D possibly corresponds to TRBD1 (5 bases). The CDR3 extends over 15 amino acids. Germline loops: CDR1 LGHNA, CDR2 YSLEER. Trimming stripped 4 bases from V and 1 base from J, with 13 bases between.

The rearrangement joins TRBV7-6 to TRBJ1-3; 9 nucleotides agree with TRBD1. There are 14 residues in the CDR3. Per germline, CDR1 SGHVS and CDR2 FNYEAQ. V lost 5 bases and J lost 2; bases outside the gene matches: 1. CDR3 in DNA: TGTGCCAGCAGCCGGACAGGGGCTGGAAACACCATATATTTT. It is translated as CASSRTGAGNTIYF.

The chain uses TRBV5-1 and TRBJ2-5; D is ambiguous. This CDR3 comprises 12 residues. Looked up from germline, CDR1 is SGHRS and CDR2 is YFSETQ. The V gene lost 4 bases and the J gene lost 4 bases, with 8 bases spanning the gap. The CDR3 sequence: CASSPSGETQYF. In DNA form, the CDR3 reads TGCGCCAGCAGCCCATCAGGAGAGACCCAGTACTTC.

The gene calls are TRBV19 and TRBJ1-4, with TRBD1 matching over 7 bases. The length of the CDR3 is 16 residues. Germline trimming cut 6 bases from V and 3 bases from J; bases unmatched to any gene: 10. Per germline, CDR1 LNHDA and CDR2 SQIVND (reference sequence). CDR3 coding DNA: TGTGCCAGTAGGAGCCGACAGGGCCGGGCTAATGAAAAACTGTTTTTT. It yields the protein CASRSRQGRANEKLFF.